The present entry profiles one T cell receptor (beta chain) with its context. Its antigen is not known. The data belong to a study of blood T cells in healthy people across ages. Study results and limitations: Changes seen in expanded clonotypes were possibly confounded by donor CMV status left unknown. A strong correlation was seen between TCR beta diversity and naive T cell percentage.

Then a second PCR, running about 6 to 12 cycles, was carried out with a sample-barcoded 5' primer and a J-beta primer mix. TCRdb re-called the 5' RACE reads through MiXCR, storing one row per CDR3 protein. This table has about 1,500,000 distinct CDR3 sequences, roughly 30% appearing once. Sequenced input: blood. The origin of this receptor is a woman in her twenties or thirties in good health.

The CDR3 loop reads CASSLARTGYYEQYF. The CDR3 DNA reads as TGTGCCAGCAGCTTAGCTCGGACAGGGTACTACGAGCAGTACTTC. The V gene is TRBV7-2, the J gene TRBJ2-7; 8 nucleotides agree with TRBD1. The CDR3 covers 15 residues. CDR1 and CDR2 from the germline V gene are SGHTA and FQGNSA. J lost 3 bases, V lost 0 bases, and 4 bases had no gene match.